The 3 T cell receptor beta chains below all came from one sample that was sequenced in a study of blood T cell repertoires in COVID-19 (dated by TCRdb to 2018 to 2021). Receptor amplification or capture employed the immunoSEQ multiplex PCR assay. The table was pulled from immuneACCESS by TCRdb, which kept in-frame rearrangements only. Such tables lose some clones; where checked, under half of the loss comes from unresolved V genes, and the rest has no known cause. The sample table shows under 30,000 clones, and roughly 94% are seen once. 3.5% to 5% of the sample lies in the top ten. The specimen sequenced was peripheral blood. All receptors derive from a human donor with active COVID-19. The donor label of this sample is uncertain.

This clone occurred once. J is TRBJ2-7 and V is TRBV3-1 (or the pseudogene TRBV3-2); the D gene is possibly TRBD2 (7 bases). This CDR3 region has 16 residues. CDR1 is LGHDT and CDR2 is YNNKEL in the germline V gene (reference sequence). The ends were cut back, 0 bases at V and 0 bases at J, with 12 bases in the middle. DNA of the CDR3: TGTGCCAGCAGCCAAGATGGAGGGGGGGGCTCCTACGAGCAGTACTTC. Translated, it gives CASSQDGGGGSYEQYF.

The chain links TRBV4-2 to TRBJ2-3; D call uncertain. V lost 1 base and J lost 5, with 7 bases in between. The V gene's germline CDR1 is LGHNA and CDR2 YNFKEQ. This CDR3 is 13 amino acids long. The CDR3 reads CASSQATIDTQYF. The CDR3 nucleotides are TGTGCCAGCAGCCAAGCCACTATAGATACGCAGTATTTT.

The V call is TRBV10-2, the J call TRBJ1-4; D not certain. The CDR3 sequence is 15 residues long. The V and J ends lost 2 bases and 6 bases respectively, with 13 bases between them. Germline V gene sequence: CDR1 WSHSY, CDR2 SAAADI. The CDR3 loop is CASSEERAGDEKLFF. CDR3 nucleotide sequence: TGCGCCAGCAGTGAGGAGAGGGCCGGGGATGAAAAACTGTTTTTT.